The 30 T cell receptor beta chains reported below all come from one sample, sequenced in a study of blood T cell repertoires in COVID-19. The repertoire was sequenced with immunoSEQ multiplex PCR; TCRdb's copy has only in-frame clones and lacks some. Altogether around 140,000 clones are present, about 89% being singletons, with the ten largest covering around 19%. Sequencing used peripheral blood. All receptors derive from a middle-aged man with active or convalescent COVID-19.

CDR3 sequence: CASSLQGGYEQYF. The CDR3 DNA reads TGTGCCAGCAGCTTACAGGGTGGCTACGAGCAGTACTTC. The chain links TRBV7-2 to TRBJ2-7; a possible D gene is TRBD1 (5 bases). V was pared by 2 bases and J by 3 bases, with 8 bases between. This CDR3 contains 13 residues. CDR1 is SGHTA, CDR2 FQGNSA, per germline.

The gene calls are TRBV11-2 and TRBJ1-4; D possibly corresponds to TRBD1 (5 bases). CDR1 SGHAT and CDR2 FQNNGV come from the germline V gene. Trimming left V 5 bases short and J 13 bases short, with 17 bases between. CDR3 length: 13 amino acids. The DNA for the CDR3 is TGTGCCAGCAGCCCTGTGGCAGGGCGGTTACTGTTTTTT. Its translation: CASSPVAGRLLFF.

This chain uses TRBV7-9 with TRBJ2-5, with TRBD2 matching 9 bases. This CDR3 comprises 16 residues. Trimming took 3 bases from V and 1 from J; bases not matched to a gene: 6. Looked up from germline, CDR1 is SEHNR and CDR2 is FQNEAQ (reference sequence). CDR3 nucleotides: TGTGCCAGCAGCTTCGTGGCGGGAGGGTCCCAAGAGACCCAGTACTTC. Protein sequence: CASSFVAGGSQETQYF.

The chain combines TRBV29-1 with TRBJ2-7; TRBD2 matches 10 bases. CDR1 SQVTM and CDR2 ANQGSEA come from the germline V gene. The CDR3 sequence is 16 residues long. The ends lost 4 bases at V and 0 bases at J; junction bases unmatched: 9. In DNA, the CDR3 is TGCAGCGTTGTAGAACTAGCGGGAACGAGCTCCTACGAGCAGTACTTC. Its translation is CSVVELAGTSSYEQYF.

The chain couples TRBV30 to TRBJ1-2, with 8 bases that match TRBD1. V lost 5 bases and J lost 5; bases outside the gene matches: 7. Germline loops: CDR1 GTSNPN, CDR2 SVGIG (reference sequence). The CDR3 totals 13 residues. The chain's CDR3 is CAWDRGNRYGYTF. DNA for the CDR3: TGTGCCTGGGACAGGGGAAATAGATATGGCTACACCTTC. The variable domain in full, with the rest retrieved from reference TRBV30 and TRBJ1-2, is SQTIHQWPATLVQPVGSPLSLECTVEGTSNPNLYWYRQAAGRGLQLLFYSVGIGQISSEVPQNLSASRPQDRQFILSSKKLLLSDSGFYLCAWDRGNRYGYTFGSGTRLTVV.

The rearrangement links TRBV19 to TRBJ2-1, with D unclear. Germline-derived CDR1 and CDR2 are LNHDA and SQIVND (reference sequence). This CDR3 has 15 amino acids. Trimming shortened V by 3 bases and J by 8 bases, and 17 bases separated the two germline ends. CDR3 nucleotides: TGTGCCAGTAGTATGGAAGGCTGGAGCTCGGATGAGCAGTTCTTC. Protein: CASSMEGWSSDEQFF.

The rearrangement uses TRBV5-1 and TRBJ2-5; a weak D match, TRBD2 (7 bases). Between the trimmed V and J ends, which lost 0 bases and 6 bases, there was a span of 12 bases. The CDR3 length is 14 residues. Germline V gene lookup returns CDR1 SGHRS and CDR2 YFSETQ. The DNA for the CDR3 is TGCGCCAGCAGCTTGGGGGGGGGCGAGCAGACCCAGTACTTC. The encoded protein is CASSLGGGEQTQYF.

This clone has a handful of counts. The rearrangement uses TRBV4-3 and TRBJ1-4; D ambiguous. CDR1 is LGHNA, CDR2 YSLEER, per germline. The CDR3 consists of 13 residues. Trimming shortened V by 3 bases and J by 8 bases, and 10 bases separated the two germline ends. The CDR3 here is CASSHELYEKLFF. The CDR3, as DNA: TGCGCCAGCAGCCACGAACTTTACGAAAAACTGTTTTTT.

The chain is built from TRBV5-4 and TRBJ1-6; possibly TRBD1 for D (5 bases). The length of the CDR3 is 16 residues. With 0 bases removed from V and 7 bases from J, the gap between germline ends came to 14 bases. CDR1 SGHNT and CDR2 YYREEE come from the germline V gene (reference sequence). The CDR3 sequence: CASSLGDWGGNSPLHF. CDR3 coding DNA: TGTGCCAGCAGCTTGGGGGACTGGGGGGGGAATTCACCCCTCCACTTT.

This sequence joins TRBV6-5 and TRBJ1-6; 7 bases agree with TRBD1. Germline CDR1 reads MNHEY; CDR2 reads SVGAGI. This CDR3 has 13 residues. V dropped 6 bases and J dropped 7; count of bases not matched to a gene: 3. The CDR3 loop reads CASRQGSNSPLHF. CDR3 bases: TGTGCCAGCAGACAGGGGTCGAATTCACCCCTCCACTTT.

The rearrangement uses TRBV6-5 and TRBJ1-6; D is uncertain. Trimming removed 10 bases from V and 10 bases from J, with 17 bases in between. The CDR3 has 13 amino acids. The germline V gene has CDR1 MNHEY and CDR2 SVGAGI. The chain's CDR3 is CATGVEKGSPLHF. The DNA of the CDR3 is TGTGCCACCGGGGTTGAGAAAGGGTCACCCCTCCACTTT.

This chain joins TRBV2 and TRBJ1-4; no clear D. In germline, CDR1 is SNHLY, CDR2 FYNNEI. Trimming left V 3 bases short and J 7 bases short, with 15 bases between. CDR3 length: 15 amino acids. The CDR3 spells CASSEDSLVGEKLFF. CDR3 nucleotide sequence: TGTGCCAGCAGTGAGGACTCTTTGGTTGGTGAAAAACTGTTTTTT.

The rearrangement uses TRBV3-1 (or the pseudogene TRBV3-2) and TRBJ1-1; D unclear. From germline, CDR1 is LGHDT and CDR2 YNNKEL (reference sequence). V was cut by 4 bases and J by 4 bases, with 10 bases left in between. This CDR3 has 13 amino acids. The DNA for the CDR3 is TGTGCCAGCAGCCTGCAGGAGGGCACTGAAGCTTTCTTT. Its protein is CASSLQEGTEAFF.

The rearrangement links TRBV2 to TRBJ2-1; no clear D. Germline assignment: CDR1 SNHLY and CDR2 FYNNEI. V lost 1 base, J lost 4 bases, and 5 bases lay in between. This CDR3 has 13 residues. The CDR3 reads CASSEGQYNEQFF. DNA for the CDR3: TGTGCCAGCAGTGAAGGTCAGTACAATGAGCAGTTCTTC.

This clone was counted between two and nine times. The chain employs TRBV20-1 and TRBJ2-7; no clear D gene. From germline, CDR1 is DFQATT and CDR2 SNEGSKA (reference sequence). This CDR3 has 13 residues. Deletions cut 3 bases from V and 3 bases from J, with 12 bases between. In nucleotides, the CDR3 is TGCAGTGCTAGTCAGACATTTGACTACGAGCAGTACTTC. Translated: CSASQTFDYEQYF.

The chain combines TRBV5-4 with TRBJ2-2; D might be TRBD2 (6 bases). The CDR3 has 15 residues. Per the germline V gene, CDR1 is SGHNT and CDR2 is YYREEE (reference sequence). V was pared by 5 bases and J by 0 bases, with 11 bases between. The CDR3 DNA follows: TGTGCCAGCAGGGCCGGGACTTCGAACACCGGGGAGCTGTTTTTT. Protein product: CASRAGTSNTGELFF.

CDR3 DNA: TGTGCCAGCTCACCACCGACAGGGGGTCCAGATACGCAGTATTTT. It translates to CASSPPTGGPDTQYF. J is TRBJ2-3 and V is TRBV18, with 9 bases matching TRBD1. Germline CDR1 reads KGHSH; CDR2 reads LQKENI. The CDR3 is 15 amino acids. Unmatched junction bases numbered 2, after V lost 0 bases and J lost 4 bases.

V usage is TRBV12-5 and J usage is TRBJ2-1; 8 nucleotides line up with TRBD1. Germline CDR1 reads LGHNT; CDR2 reads FRNRAP. The CDR3 is made up of 16 amino acids. J gave up 4 bases and V 1 base, and 6 bases lay outside the gene matches. The CDR3 protein is CASGLDDRGGYNEQFF. As DNA, the CDR3 is TGTGCTAGTGGTTTGGACGACAGGGGAGGATACAATGAGCAGTTCTTC.

The CDR3 protein is CASSPGTGQQRRSYEQYF. The DNA for the CDR3 is TGTGCCAGCAGCCCCGGGACAGGGCAGCAACGGCGTTCCTACGAGCAGTACTTC. The V and J genes are TRBV7-7 and TRBJ2-7, with 9 positions matching TRBD1. Trimming at V came to 5 bases and at J to 1 base, leaving 15 bases not matched to a gene. CDR1 is SSHAT, CDR2 FNYEAQ, per germline (reference sequence). CDR3 length equals 18 residues.

The chain has TRBV5-4 and TRBJ2-1, with 13 bases that match TRBD2. With V trimmed by 0 bases and J by 3 bases, 0 bases remained unmatched. The CDR3 loop spans 16 amino acids. Germline V lookup: CDR1 SGHNT, CDR2 YYREEE (reference sequence). The CDR3 is CASSLGLAGGYNEQFF. The CDR3 coding sequence is TGTGCCAGCAGCTTGGGACTAGCGGGAGGCTACAATGAGCAGTTCTTC.

Only one count was recorded for this clone. The chain recombines TRBV30 with TRBJ1-5, with 12 nucleotides matching TRBD1. The V and J ends lost 1 base and 7 bases, in that order; junction bases with no gene match: 5. Germline CDR1 and CDR2: GTSNPN and SVGIG (reference sequence). The CDR3 consists of 15 residues. CDR3 nucleotides: TGTGCCTGGAGTGCGGGGACAGGGGGCTGGCAGCCCCAGCATTTT. This encodes CAWSAGTGGWQPQHF.

V and J are TRBV10-3 and TRBJ1-5; D might be TRBD1 (5 bases). CDR1 ENHRY and CDR2 SYGVKD come from the germline V gene. The CDR3 contains 13 residues. Deletions cut 4 bases from V and 6 bases from J, with 10 bases between. This chain's CDR3 is CAISGGDSQPQHF. CDR3 bases: TGTGCCATCAGTGGGGGGGATAGTCAGCCCCAGCATTTT.

The genes are TRBV19 and TRBJ1-1, with a tentative D call TRBD1 (5 bases). Germline V gives CDR1 LNHDA, CDR2 SQIVND (reference sequence). Trimming removed 5 bases from V and 2 bases from J, with 9 bases in between. The CDR3 has 13 amino acids. The CDR3 protein is CASSQGRNTEAFF. The CDR3 bases are TGTGCCAGTAGTCAGGGCAGAAACACTGAAGCTTTCTTT.

This sequence joins TRBV7-2 and TRBJ1-5; D gene uncertain. Per germline, CDR1 SGHTA and CDR2 FQGNSA. Trimming pared 5 bases from V and 2 bases from J, leaving 7 bases between. CDR3 size: 13 residues. The CDR3 bases are TGTGCCAGCAGCCCTCGCGGCAATCAGCCCCAGCATTTT. It translates to CASSPRGNQPQHF.

This chain joins TRBV7-9 and TRBJ2-5, with D possibly being TRBD1 (5 bases). CDR3 size: 16 residues. Germline V gene sequence: CDR1 SEHNR, CDR2 FQNEAQ (reference sequence). The ends were cut back, 1 base at V and 3 bases at J, with 15 bases in the middle. The chain's CDR3 is CASSLVTTDVKETQYF. The CDR3 DNA is TGTGCCAGCAGCTTAGTTACGACAGACGTAAAAGAGACCCAGTACTTC.

The chain links TRBV28 to TRBJ2-7, with D maybe TRBD2 (6 bases). Germline V gives CDR1 MDHEN, CDR2 SYDVKM. The CDR3 consists of 15 residues. V was shortened by 0 bases and J by 3 bases, with 12 bases between the two germline ends. CDR3 DNA sequence: TGTGCCAGCAGTTTATGGGGGGGTCCGGACTACGAGCAGTACTTC. Translated, it gives CASSLWGGPDYEQYF. Based on the CDR3 plus reference TRBV28 and TRBJ2-7, the full variable domain is DVKVTQSSRYLVKRTGEKVFLECVQDMDHENMFWYRQDPGLGLRLIYFSYDVKMKEKGDIPEGYSVSREKKERFSLILESASTNQTSMYLCASSLWGGPDYEQYFGPGTRLTVT.

This clone was counted between two and nine times. V gene TRBV6-1 combines with J gene TRBJ1-1, with a weak D call TRBD1 (5 bases). The ends were cut back, 3 bases at V and 5 bases at J, with 13 bases in the middle. This CDR3 region has 14 residues. Germline values: CDR1 MNHNS, CDR2 SASEGT. The CDR3: CASSDQGGVTEAFF. The CDR3 nucleotides are TGTGCCAGCAGTGATCAGGGTGGGGTTACTGAAGCTTTCTTT.

In its sample, this clone was seen a few times. The rearrangement joins TRBV14 to TRBJ2-7, with TRBD2 matching 9 bases. This CDR3 is 14 amino acids long. The junction had 9 bases not matched to a gene; V was cut back by 6 bases and J by 6 bases. Germline V gene sequence: CDR1 SGHDN, CDR2 FVKESK. This chain's CDR3 is CASSLTSGFSEQYF. CDR3 coding DNA: TGTGCCAGCAGTTTGACTAGCGGTTTTTCCGAGCAGTACTTC.

The rearrangement uses TRBV9 and TRBJ2-3; D remains unclear. Germline V CDR1 and CDR2: SGDLS, YYNGEE. V was shortened by 4 bases and J by 1 base, with 16 bases between the two germline ends. This CDR3 is 16 amino acids long. As DNA, the CDR3 is TGTGCCAGCAGCATAGACATCTCCGAGGGCACAGATACGCAGTATTTT. It codes for CASSIDISEGTDTQYF. Full variable domain (missing parts from reference TRBV9 and TRBJ2-3): DSGVTQTPKHLITATGQRVTLRCSPRSGDLSVYWYQQSLDQGLQFLIQYYNGEERAKGNILERFSAQQFPDLHSELNLSSLELGDSALYFCASSIDISEGTDTQYFGPGTRLTVL.

The J gene is TRBJ2-3, the V gene TRBV19; D may be TRBD2 (6 bases). The CDR3 is 17 residues long. Between the trimmed V and J ends, which lost 5 bases and 0 bases, there was a span of 18 bases. Germline V gene sequence: CDR1 LNHDA, CDR2 SQIVND (reference sequence). The DNA of the CDR3 is TGTGCCAGTAGTGCCTGGATTAGCGGAACTAGCACAGATACGCAGTATTTT. This translates into CASSAWISGTSTDTQYF.